This TCR beta chain was sequenced for a study of CDR3 diversity in severe acne. Germline lookup yields CDR1 SGHAT and CDR2 FQDESV (reference sequence). The V gene lost 1 base and the J gene lost 1 base, with 5 bases spanning the gap. The CDR3 totals 13 residues. TCRdb ran MiXCR on the PCR reads and lists one entry per CDR3 protein. Among approximately 90,000 distinct CDR3 sequences listed, approximately 49% were seen once. Many counts were recorded for this clonotype. The receptor was derived from a male donor with severe acne vulgaris. Specimen: blood. The chain couples TRBV11-1 to TRBJ2-7; D gene unclear. The CDR3 loop is CASSLGPSYEQYF. The CDR3 nucleotides read TGTGCCAGCAGCTTAGGGCCTTCCTACGAGCAGTACTTC. Supplemented by reference TRBV11-1 and TRBJ2-7, the full variable domain reads EAEVAQSPRYKITEKSQAVAFWCDPISGHATLYWYRQILGQGPELLVQFQDESVVDDSQLPKDRFSAERLKGVDSTLKIQPAELGDSAMYLCASSLGPSYEQYFGPGTRLTVT.